This record looks at one T cell receptor beta chain sequence and its context. The entry originates in a study of cytotoxic CD8 clonotypes in ibrutinib-treated CLL. Study-wide context: After treatment lasting a median about twelve months, range 6 to 36, response samples were collected. Across samples, productive templates numbered approximately 250,000 and productive rearrangements reached approximately 94,000 on average.

The CDR3 runs 18 residues. TCRdb keeps only in-frame clones here, not all; method: immunoSEQ multiplex PCR. The table records 90,000 to 150,000 clones, more than 55% of them present only once. This sequence was found in a human donor with chronic lymphocytic leukemia. The sequencing here drew on PBMCs, taken after 24 months of ibrutinib treatment. The chain carries TRBV1 and TRBJ2-2; the tabulated D call, TRBD2, remains unverified against the DNA. TRBV1 corresponds to a pseudogene. CDR3 in DNA: TGCACCAGCAGCCCGCCCCGGACTAGCGGGGCGAACACCGGGGAGCTGTTTTTT. It yields the protein CTSSPPRTSGANTGELFF.